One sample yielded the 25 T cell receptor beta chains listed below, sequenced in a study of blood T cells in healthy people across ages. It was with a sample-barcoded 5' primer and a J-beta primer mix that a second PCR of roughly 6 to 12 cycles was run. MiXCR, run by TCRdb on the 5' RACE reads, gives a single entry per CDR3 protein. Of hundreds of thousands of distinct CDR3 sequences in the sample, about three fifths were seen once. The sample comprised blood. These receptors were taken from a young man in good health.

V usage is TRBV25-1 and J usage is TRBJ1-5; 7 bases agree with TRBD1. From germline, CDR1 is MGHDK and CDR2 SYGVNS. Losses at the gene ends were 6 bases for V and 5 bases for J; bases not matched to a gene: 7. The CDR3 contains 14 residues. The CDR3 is CASRADREYQPQHF. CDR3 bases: TGTGCCAGCAGGGCCGACAGGGAATATCAGCCCCAGCATTTT.

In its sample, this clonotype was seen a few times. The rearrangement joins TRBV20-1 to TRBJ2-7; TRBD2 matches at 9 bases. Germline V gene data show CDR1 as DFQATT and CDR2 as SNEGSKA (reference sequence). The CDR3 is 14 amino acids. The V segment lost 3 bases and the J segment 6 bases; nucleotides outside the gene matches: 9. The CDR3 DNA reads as TGCAGTGCTAGTAGGGCTAGCGGGAACCTCGAGCAGTACTTC. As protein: CSASRASGNLEQYF.

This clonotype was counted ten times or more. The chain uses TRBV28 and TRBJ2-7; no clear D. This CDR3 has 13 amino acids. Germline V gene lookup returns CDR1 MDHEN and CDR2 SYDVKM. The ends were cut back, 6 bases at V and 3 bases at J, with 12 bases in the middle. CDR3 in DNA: TGTGCCAGCAGCCTCACAGCTATCTACGAGCAGTACTTC. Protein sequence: CASSLTAIYEQYF.

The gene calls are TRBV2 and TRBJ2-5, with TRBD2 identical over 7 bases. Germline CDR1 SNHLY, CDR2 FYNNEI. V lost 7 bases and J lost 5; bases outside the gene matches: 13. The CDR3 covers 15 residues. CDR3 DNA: TGTGCCAGCATCCGAGGGCGGCAGGGAGGGGAGACCCAGTACTTC. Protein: CASIRGRQGGETQYF.

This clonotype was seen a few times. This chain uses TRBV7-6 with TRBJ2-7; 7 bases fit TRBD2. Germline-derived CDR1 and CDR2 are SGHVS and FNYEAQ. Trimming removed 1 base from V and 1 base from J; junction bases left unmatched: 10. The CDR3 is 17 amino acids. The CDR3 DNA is TGTGCCAGCAGCTTAGGTAGTCCAGCGGGGCAATCCTACGAGCAGTACTTC. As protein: CASSLGSPAGQSYEQYF.

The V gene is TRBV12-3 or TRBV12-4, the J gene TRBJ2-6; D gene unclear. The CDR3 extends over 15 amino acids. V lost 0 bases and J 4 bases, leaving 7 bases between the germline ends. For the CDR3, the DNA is TGTGCCAGCAGTTTAGCGGCTCACGGGGCCAACGTCCTGACTTTC. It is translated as CASSLAAHGANVLTF.

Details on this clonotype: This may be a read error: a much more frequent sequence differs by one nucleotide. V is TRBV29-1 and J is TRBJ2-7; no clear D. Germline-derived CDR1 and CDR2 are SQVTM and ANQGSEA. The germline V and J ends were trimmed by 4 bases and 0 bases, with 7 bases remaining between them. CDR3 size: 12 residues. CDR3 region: CSVGSSSYEQYF. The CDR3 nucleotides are TGCAGCGTTGGGTCGAGCTCCTACGAGCAGTACTTC.

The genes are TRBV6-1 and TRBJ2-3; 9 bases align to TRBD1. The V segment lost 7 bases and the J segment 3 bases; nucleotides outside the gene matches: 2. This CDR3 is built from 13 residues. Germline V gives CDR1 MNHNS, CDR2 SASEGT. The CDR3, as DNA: TGTGCCAGCAAGGGACAGGGAACAGATACGCAGTATTTT. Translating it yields CASKGQGTDTQYF.

The CDR3 region has the DNA TGCAGCGTTGAAGACGCGGAGGAGACCCAGTACTTC. This gives the protein CSVEDAEETQYF. The chain uses TRBV29-1 and TRBJ2-5; no firm D call. V lost 0 bases to trimming and J lost 5 bases, with 7 bases between them. Looked up from germline, CDR1 is SQVTM and CDR2 is ANQGSEA. CDR3 size: 12 residues.

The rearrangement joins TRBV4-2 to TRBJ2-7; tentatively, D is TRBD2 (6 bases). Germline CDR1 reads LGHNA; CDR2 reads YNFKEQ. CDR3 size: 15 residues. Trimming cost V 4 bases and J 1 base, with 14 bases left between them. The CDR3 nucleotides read TGTGCCAGCAGCCTGGAGACCGGGAGATCCTACGAGCAGTACTTC. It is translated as CASSLETGRSYEQYF.

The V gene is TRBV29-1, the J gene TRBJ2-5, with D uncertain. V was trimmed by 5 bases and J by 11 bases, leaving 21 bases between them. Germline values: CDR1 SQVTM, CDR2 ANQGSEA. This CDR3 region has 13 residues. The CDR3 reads CSVQFAYNNEQYF. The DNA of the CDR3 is TGCAGCGTTCAATTCGCGTACAACAATGAGCAGTACTTC.

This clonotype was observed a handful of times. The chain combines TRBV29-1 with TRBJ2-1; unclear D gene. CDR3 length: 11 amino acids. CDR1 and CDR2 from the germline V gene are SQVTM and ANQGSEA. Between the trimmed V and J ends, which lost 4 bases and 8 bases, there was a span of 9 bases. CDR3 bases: TGCAGCGTTGGGCCTAACTATGAGCAGTTCTTC. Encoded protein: CSVGPNYEQFF.

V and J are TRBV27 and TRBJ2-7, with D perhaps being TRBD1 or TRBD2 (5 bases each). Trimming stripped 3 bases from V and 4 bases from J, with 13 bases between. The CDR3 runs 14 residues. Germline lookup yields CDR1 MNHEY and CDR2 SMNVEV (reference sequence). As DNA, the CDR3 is TGTGCCAGCAGTTTGCCAGGGAGTAAATACGAGCAGTACTTC. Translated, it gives CASSLPGSKYEQYF.

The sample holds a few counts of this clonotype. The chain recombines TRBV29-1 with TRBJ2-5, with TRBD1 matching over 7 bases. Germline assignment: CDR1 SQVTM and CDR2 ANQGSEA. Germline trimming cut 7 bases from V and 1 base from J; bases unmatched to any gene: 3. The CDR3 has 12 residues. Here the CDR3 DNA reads TGCAGCGAGCAGGGGGTCCAAGAGACCCAGTACTTC. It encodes CSEQGVQETQYF.

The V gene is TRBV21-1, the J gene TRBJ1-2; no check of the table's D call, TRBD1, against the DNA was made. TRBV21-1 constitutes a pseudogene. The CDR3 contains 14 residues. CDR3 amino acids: CASSKGHPIYGYTF. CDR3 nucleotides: TGTGCCAGCAGCAAGGGGCATCCTATATATGGCTACACCTTC.

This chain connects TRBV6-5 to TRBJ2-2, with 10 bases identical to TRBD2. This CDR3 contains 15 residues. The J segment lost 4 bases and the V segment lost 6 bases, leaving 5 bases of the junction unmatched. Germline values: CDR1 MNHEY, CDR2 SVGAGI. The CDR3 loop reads CASRPSGGPTGELFF. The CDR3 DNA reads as TGTGCCAGCAGACCTAGCGGGGGCCCCACCGGGGAGCTGTTTTTT.

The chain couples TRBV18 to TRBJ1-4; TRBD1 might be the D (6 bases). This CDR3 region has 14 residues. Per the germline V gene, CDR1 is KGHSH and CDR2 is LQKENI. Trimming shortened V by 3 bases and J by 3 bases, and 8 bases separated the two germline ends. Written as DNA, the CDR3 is TGTGCCAGCTCACCGAGGGGGGCTAATGAAAAACTGTTTTTT. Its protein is CASSPRGANEKLFF.

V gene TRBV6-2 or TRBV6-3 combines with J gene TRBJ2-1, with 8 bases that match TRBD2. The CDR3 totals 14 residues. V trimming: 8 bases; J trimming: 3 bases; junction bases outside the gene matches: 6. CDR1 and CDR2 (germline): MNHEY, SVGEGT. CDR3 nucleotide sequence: TGTGCCAGCTCTCCAGCGGGGGACTACAATGAGCAGTTCTTC. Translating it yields CASSPAGDYNEQFF.

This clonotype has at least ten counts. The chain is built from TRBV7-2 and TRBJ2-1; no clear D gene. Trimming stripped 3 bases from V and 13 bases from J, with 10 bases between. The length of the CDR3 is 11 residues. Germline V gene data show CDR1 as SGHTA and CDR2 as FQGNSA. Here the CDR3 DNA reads TGTGCCAGCAGCTTGTCAGGATTTCAGTTCTTC. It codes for CASSLSGFQFF. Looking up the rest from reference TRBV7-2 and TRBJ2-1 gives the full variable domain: GAGVSQSPSNKVTEKGKDVELRCDPISGHTALYWYRQSLGQGLEFLIYFQGNSAPDKSGLPSDRFSAERTGGSVSTLTIQRTQQEDSAVYLCASSLSGFQFFGPGTRLTVL.

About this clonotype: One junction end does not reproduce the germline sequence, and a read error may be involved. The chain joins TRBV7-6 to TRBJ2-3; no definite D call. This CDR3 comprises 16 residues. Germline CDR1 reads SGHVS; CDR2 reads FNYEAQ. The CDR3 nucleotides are TGTGCCAGCAGCTTAATGGTTGAAGCCCGCACGGATACGCAGTATTTT. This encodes CASSLMVEARTDTQYF. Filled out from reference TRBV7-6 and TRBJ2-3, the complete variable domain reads GAGVSQSPRYKVTKRGQDVALRCDPISGHVSLYWYRQALGQGPEFLTYFNYEAQQDKSGLPNDRFSAERPEGSISTLTIQRTEQRDSAMYRCASSLMVEARTDTQYFGPGTRLTVL.

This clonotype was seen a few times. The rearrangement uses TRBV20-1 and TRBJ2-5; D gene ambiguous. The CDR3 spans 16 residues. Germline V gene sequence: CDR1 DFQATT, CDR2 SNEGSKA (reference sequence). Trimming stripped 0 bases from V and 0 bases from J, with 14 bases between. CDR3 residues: CSARDPSGWYQETQYF. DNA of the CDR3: TGCAGTGCTAGAGATCCATCCGGTTGGTACCAAGAGACCCAGTACTTC.

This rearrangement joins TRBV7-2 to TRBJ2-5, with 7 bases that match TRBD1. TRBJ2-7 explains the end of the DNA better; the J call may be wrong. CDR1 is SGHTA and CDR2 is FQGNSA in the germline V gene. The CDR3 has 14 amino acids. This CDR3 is CASSSNRGQYEQYF. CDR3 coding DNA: TGTGCCAGCAGCTCCAACAGGGGACAATACGAGCAGTACTTC.

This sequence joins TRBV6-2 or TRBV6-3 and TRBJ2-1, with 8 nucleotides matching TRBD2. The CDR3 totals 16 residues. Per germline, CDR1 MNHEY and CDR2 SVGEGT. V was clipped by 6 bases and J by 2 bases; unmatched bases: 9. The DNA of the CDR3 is TGTGCCAGCAGGTTCCCTTCCGGGGGGGCCTACAATGAGCAGTTCTTC. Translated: CASRFPSGGAYNEQFF.

As DNA, the CDR3 is TGTGCCAGCAGCTTATCAGTTTATGGGTTAGAGCAGTTCTTC. Its translation is CASSLSVYGLEQFF. This chain links TRBV7-9 with TRBJ2-1; no clear D gene. Per the germline V gene, CDR1 is SEHNR and CDR2 is FQNEAQ (reference sequence). The ends were cut back, 2 bases at V and 10 bases at J, with 15 bases in the middle. This CDR3 is built from 14 residues.

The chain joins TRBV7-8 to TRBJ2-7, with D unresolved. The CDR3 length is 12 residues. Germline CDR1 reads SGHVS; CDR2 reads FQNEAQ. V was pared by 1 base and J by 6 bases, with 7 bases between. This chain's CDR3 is CASSLVSPEQYF. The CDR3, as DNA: TGTGCCAGCAGCTTAGTGAGCCCCGAGCAGTACTTC.